One sample yielded the 4 T cell receptor beta chains listed below, sequenced in a study of T cell responses to AZD1222 COVID-19 vaccine. Repertoires were generated with immunoSEQ multiplex PCR, while TCRdb's copy carries only in-frame clones and drops some. The sample records about 14,000 clones, approximately 84% being singletons. Source: peripheral blood, taken 28 days after the second AZD1222 dose. These receptor sequences come from an adult who received the AZD1222 COVID-19 vaccine.

The genes are TRBV6-5 and TRBJ2-7, with 9 bases that match TRBD1. The CDR3 spans 15 residues. Trimming removed 7 bases from V and 6 bases from J; junction bases left unmatched: 13. CDR1 and CDR2 (germline): MNHEY, SVGAGI. Written as DNA, the CDR3 is TGTGCCAGCAACTCCGGGACAGGGTCTGCACGCGAGCAGTACTTC. Amino acid sequence: CASNSGTGSAREQYF.

V and J are TRBV5-6 and TRBJ1-1; 9 bases match TRBD1. The CDR3 runs 15 residues. V lost 4 bases to trimming and J lost 3 bases; unmatched junction nucleotides: 7. The V gene's germline CDR1 is SGHDT and CDR2 YYEEEE. CDR3 sequence reads: CASSPTTGGDTEAFF. CDR3 in DNA: TGTGCCAGCAGCCCGACGACAGGGGGGGACACTGAAGCTTTCTTT.

The rearrangement uses TRBV6-5 and TRBJ2-6; D gene uncertain. The ends were cut back, 5 bases at V and 2 bases at J, with 7 bases in the middle. Germline CDR1 is MNHEY and CDR2 is SVGAGI. The CDR3 runs to 14 residues. The CDR3 bases are TGTGCCAGCAGTCCCTTTGCTGGGGCCAACGTCCTGACTTTC. Amino acids: CASSPFAGANVLTF.

The chain has TRBV3-1 (or the pseudogene TRBV3-2) and TRBJ2-1, with D perhaps matching TRBD1 (5 bases). The germline gives CDR1 LGHDT, CDR2 YNNKEL (reference sequence). CDR3 length: 16 amino acids. V was pared by 3 bases and J by 9 bases, with 21 bases between. CDR3 in amino acids: CASSHHSAAGIREQFF. The CDR3 DNA reads as TGTGCCAGCAGCCACCACTCTGCGGCAGGGATACGTGAGCAGTTCTTC.